These 15 T cell receptor beta chains came from one sample sequenced in a study of CD8 T cells in ankylosing spondylitis. TCRdb fed the 5' RACE reads into MiXCR, producing one record per CDR3 protein. The table has under 250,000 distinct CDR3 sequences, 10% seen once; the top ten hold about 2.8%. The sample comprised blood, either unsorted or a sorted T cell fraction (not recorded which). Receptor source: a male donor with ankylosing spondylitis or in good health (not recorded which).

The chain has TRBV10-1 and TRBJ1-5; 8 bases fit TRBD1. V was pared by 6 bases and J by 7 bases, with 5 bases of the junction left unmatched. CDR1 is WNHNN and CDR2 is SYGVQD in the germline V gene (reference sequence). The CDR3 has 13 residues. The chain's CDR3 is CASSRDRWQPQHF. As DNA, the CDR3 is TGCGCCAGCAGCCGGGACAGGTGGCAGCCCCAGCATTTT.

The chain is built from TRBV19 and TRBJ2-1; no clear D gene. From germline, CDR1 is LNHDA and CDR2 SQIVND (reference sequence). Trimming removed 2 bases from V and 4 bases from J, with 6 bases in between. This CDR3 is 13 amino acids long. The CDR3, as DNA: TGTGCCAGTAGTATACTAGAATACAATGAGCAGTTCTTC. It translates to CASSILEYNEQFF.

This clonotype was seen a few times. The chain uses TRBV5-1 and TRBJ2-7, with D maybe TRBD1 (6 bases). CDR1 and CDR2 (germline): SGHRS, YFSETQ. Trimming cost V 2 bases and J 2 bases, with 11 bases left between them. The CDR3 is 14 amino acids. CDR3 in amino acids: CASSLPGVTYEQYF. The CDR3 nucleotides read TGCGCCAGCAGCTTACCAGGGGTCACCTACGAGCAGTACTTC.

The chain joins TRBV29-1 to TRBJ2-5; D perhaps matches TRBD2 (6 bases). The CDR3 is 13 amino acids. Trimming removed 3 bases at V and 4 bases at J, with 12 bases between. Germline CDR1 is SQVTM and CDR2 is ANQGSEA. The CDR3 sequence is CSVEGGAGETQYF. In DNA, the CDR3 is TGCAGCGTTGAGGGGGGAGCTGGAGAGACCCAGTACTTC.

This clonotype was seen many times. The chain couples TRBV7-2 to TRBJ2-2; D uncertain. V was clipped by 1 base and J by 3 bases, with 6 bases between them. The CDR3 extends over 14 amino acids. Germline values: CDR1 SGHTA, CDR2 FQGNSA. The CDR3: CASSLGLHTGELFF. The CDR3, as DNA: TGTGCCAGCAGCTTAGGCCTCCACACCGGGGAGCTGTTTTTT.

This clonotype occurred many times. CDR3 bases: TGTGCCAGCAGTCTTGGGACTAGCGGGACGAATGAGCAGTTCTTC. Protein: CASSLGTSGTNEQFF. The J gene is TRBJ2-1, the V gene TRBV27, with 13 bases matching TRBD2. V lost 5 bases and J lost 7; bases outside the gene matches: 5. Per germline, CDR1 MNHEY and CDR2 SMNVEV (reference sequence). There are 15 residues in the CDR3.

As for this clonotype: This may be a read error: a much more frequent sequence differs by one nucleotide. The chain is built from TRBV12-3 or TRBV12-4 and TRBJ1-1; D perhaps matches TRBD1 (6 bases). This CDR3 has 14 residues. The germline V and J ends were trimmed by 7 bases and 2 bases, with 14 bases remaining between them. The CDR3 protein is CASTHRVRNTEAFF. The CDR3 DNA reads TGTGCCAGCACTCACAGGGTCCGAAACACTGAAGCTTTCTTT.

The chain carries TRBV20-1 and TRBJ2-7; TRBD1 or TRBD2 may be the D gene (5 bases each). The CDR3 loop spans 14 amino acids. The ends were cut back, 3 bases at V and 2 bases at J, with 14 bases in the middle. Germline lookup yields CDR1 DFQATT and CDR2 SNEGSKA (reference sequence). DNA of the CDR3: TGCAGTGCTAGGCGGGCAGGGACCACCTACGAGCAGTACTTC. Translating it yields CSARRAGTTYEQYF.

This clonotype was seen ten or more times. The chain is built from TRBV4-1 and TRBJ1-2; perhaps TRBD1 as D (5 bases). CDR3 size: 19 residues. Trimming removed 1 base at V and 6 bases at J, with 27 bases between. Germline values: CDR1 MGHRA, CDR2 YSYEKL. The CDR3 nucleotides are TGCGCCAGCAGCCAAGGGGGCGAGTACGACCCTCCTAACCTTAATGGCTACACCTTC. This translates into CASSQGGEYDPPNLNGYTF.

In its sample, this clonotype was seen many times. The J gene is TRBJ1-2, the V gene TRBV29-1; D may be TRBD1 (5 bases). This CDR3 contains 13 residues. V lost 6 bases, J lost 5 bases, and 16 bases lay in between. CDR1 SQVTM and CDR2 ANQGSEA come from the germline V gene. The CDR3 here is CSVELWGDYGYTF. CDR3 in DNA: TGCAGCGTCGAACTTTGGGGGGATTATGGCTACACCTTC.

The chain couples TRBV11-2 to TRBJ2-3; D may match TRBD1 or TRBD2 (5 bases each). Germline CDR1 and CDR2: SGHAT and FQNNGV. V shed 8 bases and J shed 1 base, with 16 bases lying between them. This CDR3 spans 15 amino acids. CDR3 sequence: CASSQGRGGTDTQYF. The CDR3, as DNA: TGTGCCAGCTCCCAAGGGAGAGGGGGCACAGATACGCAGTATTTT.

This clonotype has just a few counts. V is TRBV7-2 and J is TRBJ1-4; D is undetermined. The CDR3 has 15 residues. Germline CDR1 is SGHTA and CDR2 is FQGNSA. Trimming stripped 1 base from V and 8 bases from J, with 14 bases between. The CDR3 DNA is TGTGCCAGCAGCTTAGGAGGCAGACTAGGGGAAAAACTGTTTTTT. The encoded protein is CASSLGGRLGEKLFF.

The sample holds many counts of this clonotype. The V gene is TRBV12-3 or TRBV12-4, the J gene TRBJ1-1, with D uncertain. The CDR3 has 13 amino acids. Trimming took off 6 bases at V and 1 base at J, with 9 bases between the two ends. CDR3 coding DNA: TGTGCCAGCAGGGTCGACAAGAACACTGAAGCTTTCTTT. It specifies CASRVDKNTEAFF.

The CDR3 nucleotides read TGTGCCAGCCTACAGGGGGAAATGACTGAAGCTTTCTTT. Translated: CASLQGEMTEAFF. The rearrangement links TRBV2 to TRBJ1-1, with 8 bases that match TRBD1. The V and J ends lost 8 bases and 5 bases, in that order; junction bases with no gene match: 7. CDR3 length: 13 residues. CDR1 and CDR2 from the germline V gene are SNHLY and FYNNEI.

This clonotype was detected ten times or more. J is TRBJ1-6 and V is TRBV2, with TRBD1 matching 7 bases. Germline lookup yields CDR1 SNHLY and CDR2 FYNNEI. The CDR3 runs 16 residues. J lost 6 bases, V lost 2 bases, and 7 bases had no gene match. In DNA, the CDR3 is TGTGCCAGCAGTGAAAAAGGACAGGAGTTTAATTCACCCCTCCACTTT. Amino acids: CASSEKGQEFNSPLHF.